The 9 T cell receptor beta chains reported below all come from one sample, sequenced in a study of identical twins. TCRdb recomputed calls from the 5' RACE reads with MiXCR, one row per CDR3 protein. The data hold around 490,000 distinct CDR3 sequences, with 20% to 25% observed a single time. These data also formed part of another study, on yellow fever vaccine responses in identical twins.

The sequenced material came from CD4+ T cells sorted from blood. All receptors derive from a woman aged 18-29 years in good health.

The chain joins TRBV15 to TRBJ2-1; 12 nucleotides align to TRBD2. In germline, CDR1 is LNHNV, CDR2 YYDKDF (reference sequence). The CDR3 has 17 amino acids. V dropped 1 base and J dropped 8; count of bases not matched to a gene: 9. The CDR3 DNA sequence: TGTGCCACCAGCAGAGCACGACTAGCGGGAGACAGGTATGAGCAGTTCTTC. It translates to CATSRARLAGDRYEQFF.

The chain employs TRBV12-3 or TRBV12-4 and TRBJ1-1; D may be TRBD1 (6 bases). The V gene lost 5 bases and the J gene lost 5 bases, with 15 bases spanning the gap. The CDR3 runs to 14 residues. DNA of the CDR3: TGTGCCAGCAGTCCCACAGGGCTTCTGACTGAAGCTTTCTTT. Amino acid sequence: CASSPTGLLTEAFF.

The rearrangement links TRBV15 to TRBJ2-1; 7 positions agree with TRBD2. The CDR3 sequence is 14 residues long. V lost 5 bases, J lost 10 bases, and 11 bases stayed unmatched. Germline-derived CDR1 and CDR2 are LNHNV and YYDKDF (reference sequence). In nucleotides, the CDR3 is TGTGCCACCAGCCTTGGACTAGGCGGGGAGGAGCAGTTCTTC. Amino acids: CATSLGLGGEEQFF.

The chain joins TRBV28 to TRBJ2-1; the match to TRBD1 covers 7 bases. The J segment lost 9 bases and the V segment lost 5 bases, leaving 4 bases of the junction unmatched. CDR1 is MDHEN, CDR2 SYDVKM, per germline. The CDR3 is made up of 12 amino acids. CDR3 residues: CASSPQGFEQFF. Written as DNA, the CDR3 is TGTGCCAGCAGTCCACAGGGGTTTGAGCAGTTCTTC.

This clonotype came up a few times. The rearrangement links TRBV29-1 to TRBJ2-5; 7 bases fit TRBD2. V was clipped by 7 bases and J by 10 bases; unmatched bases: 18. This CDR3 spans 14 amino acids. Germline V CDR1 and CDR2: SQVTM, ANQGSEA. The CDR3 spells CSGAGTIDPRDQYF. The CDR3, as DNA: TGCAGCGGGGCCGGGACTATAGATCCAAGGGACCAGTACTTC.

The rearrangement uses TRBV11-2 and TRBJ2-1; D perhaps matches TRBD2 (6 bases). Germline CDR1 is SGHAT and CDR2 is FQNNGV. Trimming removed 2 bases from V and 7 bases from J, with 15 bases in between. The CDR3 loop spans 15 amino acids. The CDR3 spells CASSLQLAAWNEQFF. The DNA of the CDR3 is TGTGCCAGCAGCTTACAACTAGCAGCCTGGAATGAGCAGTTCTTC.

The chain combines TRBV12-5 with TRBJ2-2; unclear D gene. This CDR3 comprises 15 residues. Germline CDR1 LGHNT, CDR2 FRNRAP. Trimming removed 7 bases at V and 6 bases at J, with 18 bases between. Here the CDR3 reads CASASWPSDAGELFF. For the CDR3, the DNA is TGTGCTAGTGCTTCTTGGCCGTCGGACGCCGGGGAGCTGTTTTTT. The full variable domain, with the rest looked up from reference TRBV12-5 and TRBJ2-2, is DARVTQTPRHKVTEMGQEVTMRCQPILGHNTVFWYRQTMMQGLELLAYFRNRAPLDDSGMPKDRFSAEMPDATLATLKIQPSEPRDSAVYFCASASWPSDAGELFFGEGSRLTVL.

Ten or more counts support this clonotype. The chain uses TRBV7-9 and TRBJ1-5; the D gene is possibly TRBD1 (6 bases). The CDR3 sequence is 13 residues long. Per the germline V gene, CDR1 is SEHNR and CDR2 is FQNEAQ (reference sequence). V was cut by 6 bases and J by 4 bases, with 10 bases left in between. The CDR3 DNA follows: TGTGCCAGCAGTCCTCAGGGGAATCAGCCCCAGCATTTT. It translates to CASSPQGNQPQHF.

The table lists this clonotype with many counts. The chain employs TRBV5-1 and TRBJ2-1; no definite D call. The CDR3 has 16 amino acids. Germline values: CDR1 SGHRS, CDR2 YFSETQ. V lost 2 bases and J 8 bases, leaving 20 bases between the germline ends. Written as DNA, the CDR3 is TGCGCCAGCAGCTTAGGTGGCGCAACAATTCAGGATGAGCAGTTCTTC. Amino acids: CASSLGGATIQDEQFF.